Shown below are 23 T cell receptor beta chains from a single sample sequenced in a study of T-cell reconstitution after alpha-beta-depleted transplantation in children listed by TCRdb under 2016. Receptor amplification or capture employed PCR. Data came from an Illumina HiSeq 2500. TCR libraries were prepared with molecular barcoding, using unique molecular identifiers to normalize TCRbeta repertoire quantification. The public reads were reanalyzed by TCRdb: fastp trimming at Q25, MiXCR alignment, in-frame beta chains only. Identical CDR3 proteins give one entry, which carries the most common genes and DNA. In all, the sample holds fewer than 700,000 distinct CDR3 sequences, and under 15% of those were seen once. The ten largest clones represent approximately 2% of the sample. This specimen's treatment or condition label, interpreted: allogeneic hematopoietic cell transplantation with graft depleted of TCRalphabeta T cells and CD19 B cells.

This material consisted of PBMCs, mostly from graft donor cells, taken 360 days after TCRalphabeta/CD19-depleted stem cell transplant. All receptors come from a male patient between 5 and 17 years old who had a stem cell transplant for acute myeloid leukemia, so the T cells may come from the graft donor.

The chain combines TRBV28 with TRBJ1-1; TRBD1 is a possible D gene (5 bases). V lost 3 bases and J 4 bases, leaving 15 bases between the germline ends. The germline V gene encodes CDR1 MDHEN and CDR2 SYDVKM. CDR3 size: 15 residues. CDR3 in amino acids: CASSFLQAGGTEAFF. For the CDR3, the DNA is TGTGCCAGCAGTTTTTTACAGGCCGGAGGCACTGAAGCTTTCTTT.

This clonotype has ten or more counts. The J gene is TRBJ2-3, the V gene TRBV5-5, with 10 bases fitting TRBD1. This CDR3 is built from 15 residues. Trimming cost V 0 bases and J 7 bases; bases outside gene matches: 5. Germline V gives CDR1 SGHKS, CDR2 YYEKEE (reference sequence). CDR3 protein: CASSLVGQGKNTQYF. The DNA for the CDR3 is TGTGCCAGCAGCTTGGTGGGACAGGGGAAAAATACGCAGTATTTT. The full variable domain, rest sourced from reference TRBV5-5 and TRBJ2-3, is DAGVTQSPTHLIKTRGQQVTLRCSPISGHKSVSWYQQVLGQGPQFIFQYYEKEERGRGNFPDRFSARQFPNYSSELNVNALLLGDSALYLCASSLVGQGKNTQYFGPGTRLTVL.

This clonotype showed up many times. This sequence joins TRBV7-9 and TRBJ1-1; 11 positions match TRBD1. The ends lost 3 bases at V and 5 bases at J; junction bases unmatched: 2. Per germline, CDR1 SEHNR and CDR2 FQNEAQ (reference sequence). The CDR3 has 14 residues. The CDR3 loop reads CASSFGQGATEAFF. CDR3 nucleotide sequence: TGTGCCAGCAGCTTCGGACAGGGGGCAACTGAAGCTTTCTTT.

This clonotype was found many times. The V and J genes are TRBV5-1 and TRBJ2-3; 8 bases agree with TRBD2. This CDR3 has 14 amino acids. Germline loops: CDR1 SGHRS, CDR2 YFSETQ. The trim removed 6 bases at V and 0 bases at J, leaving 3 bases unmatched. This chain's CDR3 is CASTRGGSTDTQYF. CDR3 DNA: TGCGCCAGCACCCGGGGGGGCAGCACAGATACGCAGTATTTT.

This clonotype was observed at least ten times. The CDR3 DNA reads as TGTGCCAGCAGCCAACAACTAAGTCCGGGTGAGCAGTTCTTC. Translating gives CASSQQLSPGEQFF. The chain carries TRBV4-2 and TRBJ2-1; D gene uncertain. This CDR3 contains 14 residues. V was cut by 2 bases and J by 9 bases, with 14 bases left in between. Germline V gene sequence: CDR1 LGHNA, CDR2 YNFKEQ.

The chain combines TRBV14 with TRBJ2-1; D is possibly TRBD2 (5 bases). Trimming pared 4 bases from V and 2 bases from J, leaving 12 bases between. The CDR3 totals 15 residues. CDR1 is SGHDN, CDR2 FVKESK, per germline. CDR3 sequence: CASSRGGPAYNEQFF. Here the CDR3 DNA reads TGTGCCAGCAGCCGCGGCGGGCCTGCCTACAATGAGCAGTTCTTC.

The chain carries TRBV4-1 and TRBJ2-7, with TRBD2 as a possible D gene (6 bases). Trimming shortened V by 1 base and J by 0 bases, and 10 bases separated the two germline ends. Germline lookup yields CDR1 MGHRA and CDR2 YSYEKL. This CDR3 comprises 15 residues. In DNA, the CDR3 is TGCGCCAGCAGCCAAGTTAACGGGAGCTCCTACGAGCAGTACTTC. This translates into CASSQVNGSSYEQYF.

The chain is built from TRBV12-3 or TRBV12-4 and TRBJ2-2; TRBD2 matches 11 bases. J gave up 4 bases and V 5 bases, and 6 bases lay outside the gene matches. The length of the CDR3 is 16 residues. The CDR3 protein is CASSATSGKGTGELFF. CDR3 coding DNA: TGTGCCAGCAGTGCGACTAGCGGGAAGGGCACCGGGGAGCTGTTTTTT.

This clonotype was picked up many times. The chain joins TRBV27 to TRBJ2-1, with TRBD1 matching 8 bases. CDR1 is MNHEY, CDR2 SMNVEV, per germline (reference sequence). J was trimmed by 14 bases and V by 2 bases; bases with no gene match: 8. The CDR3 is 13 residues long. Written as DNA, the CDR3 is TGTGCCAGCAGTTTAGGAGGACAGGGCATCGAGTTCTTC. Translating it yields CASSLGGQGIEFF.

This clonotype has a handful of counts. The chain recombines TRBV7-9 with TRBJ2-1; tentative D call: TRBD1 (6 bases). Germline assignment: CDR1 SEHNR and CDR2 FQNEAQ (reference sequence). There are 16 residues in the CDR3. V shed 4 bases and J shed 12 bases, with 25 bases lying between them. The CDR3 DNA reads TGTGCCAGCAGCTCCACAGGACAGTCCCAGGGGATAGGGCAGTTCTTC. Its translation: CASSSTGQSQGIGQFF.

The chain recombines TRBV6-2 or TRBV6-3 with TRBJ1-5; D is perhaps TRBD1 (6 bases). The CDR3 spans 13 residues. Deletions cut 7 bases from V and 0 bases from J, with 7 bases between. Germline-derived CDR1 and CDR2 are MNHEY and SVGEGT. CDR3 loop: CASNRDSNQPQHF. The CDR3 coding sequence is TGTGCCAGCAACAGGGATAGCAATCAGCCCCAGCATTTT.

This clonotype was recorded many times. The chain couples TRBV11-3 to TRBJ2-1; D ambiguous. Germline V gene lookup returns CDR1 SGHNT and CDR2 YENEEA. Deletions cut 1 base from V and 7 bases from J, with 8 bases between. CDR3 length: 13 residues. The chain's CDR3 is CASSLADLNEQFF. CDR3 in DNA: TGTGCCAGCAGCTTAGCGGACCTTAATGAGCAGTTCTTC.

The sample holds many counts of this clonotype. The genes are TRBV6-5 and TRBJ1-3, with D possibly matching TRBD1 (5 bases). This CDR3 contains 14 residues. The germline V gene encodes CDR1 MNHEY and CDR2 SVGAGI. Trimming removed 4 bases at V and 0 bases at J, with 7 bases between. CDR3 sequence (DNA): TGTGCCAGCAGTTTCGACAGCTCTGGAAACACCATATATTTT. This gives the protein CASSFDSSGNTIYF.

This clonotype showed up just a few times. The genes are TRBV12-3 or TRBV12-4 and TRBJ2-5; 10 nucleotides line up with TRBD1. The junction had 4 bases not matched to a gene; V was cut back by 4 bases and J by 2 bases. This CDR3 is built from 15 residues. The CDR3 nucleotides read TGTGCCAGCAGTTCCGGGACAGGGGTACAAGAGACCCAGTACTTC. Its protein is CASSSGTGVQETQYF.

This clonotype was picked up a small number of times. The chain carries TRBV6-2 or TRBV6-3 and TRBJ2-6; D is perhaps TRBD2 (6 bases). Per the germline V gene, CDR1 is MNHEY and CDR2 is SVGEGT. Trimming cost V 0 bases and J 0 bases, with 18 bases left between them. The CDR3 consists of 20 residues. CDR3 sequence (DNA): TGTGCCAGCAGTTACTCTCCCTGGAGGGTCGAAAACTCTGGGGCCAACGTCCTGACTTTC. Encoded protein: CASSYSPWRVENSGANVLTF.

The table lists this clonotype with a few counts. V usage is TRBV9 and J usage is TRBJ2-1; no definite D call. Trimming pared 4 bases from V and 3 bases from J, leaving 14 bases between. Germline CDR1 reads SGDLS; CDR2 reads YYNGEE. The CDR3 spans 15 residues. Written as DNA, the CDR3 is TGTGCCAGCAGCCAACGGTCCCCGGACTACAATGAGCAGTTCTTC. Its protein is CASSQRSPDYNEQFF.

This clonotype has a count of ten or more. This rearrangement joins TRBV20-1 to TRBJ2-5; D gene uncertain. Trimming shortened V by 5 bases and J by 5 bases, and 9 bases separated the two germline ends. Germline lookup yields CDR1 DFQATT and CDR2 SNEGSKA (reference sequence). The CDR3 has 11 residues. The CDR3 DNA reads TGCAGTGCTGGAAAGAGGGAGACCCAGTACTTC. Its translation is CSAGKRETQYF.

In this sample, this clonotype turned up a few times. This CDR3 reads CASSLWPPVDPRRDIQYF. The CDR3 DNA sequence: TGTGCCAGCAGCTTGTGGCCACCTGTTGACCCGAGAAGAGACATTCAGTACTTC. The chain employs TRBV11-1 and TRBJ2-4; no reliable D call. This CDR3 comprises 18 residues. The germline gives CDR1 SGHAT, CDR2 FQDESV (reference sequence). V lost 3 bases to trimming and J lost 8 bases, with 26 bases between them.

This clonotype was seen repeatedly, ten times or more. V gene TRBV7-2 combines with J gene TRBJ2-1, with 9 bases aligning to TRBD1. This CDR3 spans 15 amino acids. V was pared by 2 bases and J by 8 bases, with 7 bases of the junction left unmatched. Germline V gene data show CDR1 as SGHTA and CDR2 as FQGNSA. The CDR3 DNA sequence: TGTGCCAGCAGCTTACTGGGACAGGGTTATGATGAGCAGTTCTTC. Translation gives CASSLLGQGYDEQFF.

J is TRBJ2-3 and V is TRBV28, with D possibly matching TRBD1 (6 bases). Looked up from germline, CDR1 is MDHEN and CDR2 is SYDVKM. The CDR3 spans 16 residues. V was trimmed by 6 bases and J by 5 bases, leaving 21 bases between them. CDR3 sequence: CASRSPTRGMGDTQYF. DNA of the CDR3: TGTGCCAGCAGATCTCCTACGAGGGGGATGGGAGATACGCAGTATTTT.

This clonotype was picked up a small number of times. This sequence joins TRBV29-1 and TRBJ2-7, with TRBD1 as a possible D gene (5 bases). V dropped 0 bases and J dropped 2 bases, with 11 bases sitting between them. Germline lookup yields CDR1 SQVTM and CDR2 ANQGSEA. The CDR3 is 14 residues long. DNA of the CDR3: TGCAGCGTTGAAGAGTCGAAGGGGACCTACGAGCAGTACTTC. This codes for CSVEESKGTYEQYF.

The V call is TRBV20-1, the J call TRBJ2-1, with D perhaps given as TRBD1 or TRBD2 (6 bases each). The germline V gene has CDR1 DFQATT and CDR2 SNEGSKA (reference sequence). CDR3 length equals 16 residues. Trimming removed 3 bases at V and 9 bases at J, with 24 bases between. The CDR3 bases are TGCAGTGCTAGTAGTCCACTAGCAGGGGCCCTGGGTGAGCAGTTCTTC. Translated: CSASSPLAGALGEQFF.

This clonotype showed up just a few times. J is TRBJ2-1 and V is TRBV6-2 or TRBV6-3; 7 nucleotides line up with TRBD1. Losses at the gene ends were 4 bases for V and 8 bases for J; bases not matched to a gene: 20. Germline assignment: CDR1 MNHEY and CDR2 SVGEGT. The CDR3 loop spans 18 amino acids. This CDR3 reads CASSFHYRTGGPVDEQFF. CDR3 bases: TGTGCCAGCAGTTTCCACTATAGGACAGGTGGACCTGTGGATGAGCAGTTCTTC.